Listed below are T cell receptor beta chains from one sample, sequenced in a study of T cells in Graves' hyperthyroidism and ophthalmopathy. TCRdb reprocessed the multiplex PCR reads with MiXCR, giving one entry per CDR3 protein. Of about 330,000 distinct CDR3 sequences in the sample, about 13% are singletons; the top ten hold around 32%. Sequencing was performed on blood. The receptors shown here come from a woman in her thirties or forties with Graves' ophthalmopathy. CDR3s leave out the opening cysteine and the closing phenylalanine or tryptophan.

j_call	v_call	cdr3_aa
TRBJ2-3	TRBV11-2	ASSPGTSGRVSRGDTQY
TRBJ2-3	TRBV20-1	SAEPGSTDTQY
TRBJ2-7	TRBV4-1	ASSQVRAGGISSYEQY
TRBJ2-5	TRBV2	ASSSDGRGGVQETQY
TRBJ2-7	TRBV7-6	ASRPGGSGGEQY
TRBJ2-1	TRBV27	ASKATPRLNEQF
TRBJ1-3	TRBV5-1	ASSFEGGGNTIY
TRBJ1-6	TRBV12-3/TRBV12-4	ASSLKGSSPLH
TRBJ1-4	TRBV20-1	SARGQQGDNEKLF
TRBJ1-2	TRBV28	ASSSPTWGTVDYGYT
TRBJ2-3	TRBV15	ATSTPPGDTQY
TRBJ1-1	TRBV6-1	ASSELQGMTEAF
TRBJ1-5	TRBV5-1	ASSPREGAQPQH
TRBJ1-1	TRBV18	ASSQKQGGNTEAF